Presented here are 9 T cell receptor beta chains from one specimen sequenced in a study of blood T cell repertoires in COVID-19. Assay: immunoSEQ multiplex PCR; the TCRdb copy retains only in-frame clones and omits some. The data hold some 38,000 clones, with approximately 90% observed a single time. Sequencing input: peripheral blood. The source is a man between 50 and 59 years old with active COVID-19.

V usage is TRBV15 and J usage is TRBJ2-7; 9 bases align to TRBD1. Per germline, CDR1 LNHNV and CDR2 YYDKDF (reference sequence). The CDR3 sequence is 15 residues long. V dropped 0 bases and J dropped 4; count of bases not matched to a gene: 4. The DNA for the CDR3 is TGTGCCACCAGCAGAGACCGGGACAGGGTTTACGAGCAGTACTTC. This gives the protein CATSRDRDRVYEQYF.

This clone appeared a few times. The rearrangement uses TRBV27 and TRBJ1-5; 11 bases are a match to TRBD1. The CDR3 extends over 17 amino acids. Germline CDR1 and CDR2: MNHEY and SMNVEV (reference sequence). Losses at the gene ends were 2 bases for V and 1 base for J; bases not matched to a gene: 4. In nucleotides, the CDR3 is TGTGCCAGCAGTTTACCACGGGACAGGGGGAGCAATCAGCCCCAGCATTTT. Translated, it gives CASSLPRDRGSNQPQHF.

This rearrangement joins TRBV6-5 to TRBJ2-2; 9 positions agree with TRBD1. The CDR3 has 14 amino acids. The V gene's germline CDR1 is MNHEY and CDR2 SVGAGI. Germline trimming cut 8 bases from V and 3 bases from J; bases unmatched to any gene: 4. CDR3 amino acids: CASGGQGDTGELFF. CDR3 nucleotides: TGTGCCAGCGGGGGACAGGGAGACACCGGGGAGCTGTTTTTT.

The V call is TRBV18, the J call TRBJ1-5; TRBD1 matches 9 bases. The CDR3 covers 15 residues. After removal of 4 bases from V and 2 bases from J, the junction contained 3 bases not matched to a gene. Germline lookup yields CDR1 KGHSH and CDR2 LQKENI. CDR3: CASSRTGAGNQPQHF. CDR3 bases: TGTGCCAGCTCACGGACAGGGGCTGGCAATCAGCCCCAGCATTTT. The entire variable domain, with the rest obtained from reference TRBV18 and TRBJ1-5, is as follows: NAGVMQNPRHLVRRRGQEARLRCSPMKGHSHVYWYRQLPEEGLKFMVYLQKENIIDESGMPKERFSAEFPKEGPSILRIQQVVRGDSAAYFCASSRTGAGNQPQHFGDGTRLSIL.

The gene calls are TRBV9 and TRBJ2-1; TRBD2 matches 13 bases. V trimming: 5 bases; J trimming: 7 bases; junction bases outside the gene matches: 3. CDR1 is SGDLS, CDR2 YYNGEE, per germline. CDR3 length: 14 residues. The DNA of the CDR3 is TGTGCCAGCAGTCTGGGACTAGCGGGAAATGAGCAGTTCTTC. Translating gives CASSLGLAGNEQFF.

The chain uses TRBV3-1 (or the pseudogene TRBV3-2) and TRBJ2-1, with TRBD2 matching 9 bases. The CDR3 has 17 residues. With 0 bases clipped from V and 6 bases from J, the junction kept 9 bases outside the gene matches. Looked up from germline, CDR1 is LGHDT and CDR2 is YNNKEL (reference sequence). This chain's CDR3 is CASSQDRQGGGVNEQFF. CDR3 sequence (DNA): TGTGCCAGCAGCCAAGACAGGCAGGGCGGGGGGGTCAATGAGCAGTTCTTC.

This chain joins TRBV9 and TRBJ2-3; TRBD2 aligns across 8 bases. Unmatched junction bases numbered 14, after V lost 2 bases and J lost 6 bases. In germline, CDR1 is SGDLS, CDR2 YYNGEE. There are 17 residues in the CDR3. The chain's CDR3 is CASSVTPPGGVSDTQYF. The CDR3 bases are TGTGCCAGCAGCGTGACTCCCCCGGGAGGGGTATCGGATACGCAGTATTTT.

The DNA for the CDR3 is TGCAGCGTCCGGGACAGGGGAGGGCAAGAGACCCAGTACTTC. Translating gives CSVRDRGGQETQYF. The V and J genes are TRBV29-1 and TRBJ2-5; TRBD1 aligns across 10 bases. The ends lost 6 bases at V and 2 bases at J; junction bases unmatched: 6. The CDR3 covers 14 residues. Looked up from germline, CDR1 is SQVTM and CDR2 is ANQGSEA.

This rearrangement joins TRBV19 to TRBJ2-3, with D perhaps matching TRBD2 (5 bases). With 7 bases removed from V and 1 base from J, the gap between germline ends came to 9 bases. Germline V gene lookup returns CDR1 LNHDA and CDR2 SQIVND (reference sequence). The CDR3 totals 13 residues. CDR3 in amino acids: CASNGLGTDTQYF. The CDR3, as DNA: TGTGCCAGTAACGGACTGGGCACAGATACGCAGTATTTT.